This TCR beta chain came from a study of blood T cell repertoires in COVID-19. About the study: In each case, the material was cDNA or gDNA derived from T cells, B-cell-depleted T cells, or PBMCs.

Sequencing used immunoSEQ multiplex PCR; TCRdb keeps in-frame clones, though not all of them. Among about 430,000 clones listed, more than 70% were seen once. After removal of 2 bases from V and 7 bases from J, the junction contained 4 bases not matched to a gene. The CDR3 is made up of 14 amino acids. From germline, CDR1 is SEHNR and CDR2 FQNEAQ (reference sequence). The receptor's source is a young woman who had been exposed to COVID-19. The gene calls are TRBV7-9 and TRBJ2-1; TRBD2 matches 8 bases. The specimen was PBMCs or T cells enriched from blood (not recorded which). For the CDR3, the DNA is TGTGCCAGCAGCTTATTCGGGAGGGAGAATGAGCAGTTCTTC. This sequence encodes CASSLFGRENEQFF. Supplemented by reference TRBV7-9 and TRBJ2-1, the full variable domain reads DTGVSQNPRHKITKRGQNVTFRCDPISEHNRLYWYRQTLGQGPEFLTYFQNEAQLEKSRLLSDRFSAERPKGSFSTLEIQRTEQGDSAMYLCASSLFGRENEQFFGPGTRLTVL.